Below, 17 T cell receptor beta chains from the same sample are listed, as sequenced in a study of blood T cell repertoires in COVID-19. Clones were sequenced by immunoSEQ multiplex PCR, and TCRdb holds only the in-frame ones, with some missing. The sample records approximately 390,000 clones, 85% to 90% being singletons. Input material: PBMCs or T cells enriched from blood (not recorded which). These receptors were obtained from a woman in her fifties or sixties who had recovered from COVID-19.

V and J are TRBV5-4 and TRBJ1-6; no firm D call. V was cut by 4 bases and J by 7 bases, with 9 bases left in between. This CDR3 is built from 13 residues. The V gene's germline CDR1 is SGHNT and CDR2 YYREEE (reference sequence). In DNA, the CDR3 is TGTGCCAGCAGCCCCGAGGCCAATTCACCCCTCCACTTT. The encoded protein is CASSPEANSPLHF. The variable domain in full, with the rest retrieved from reference TRBV5-4 and TRBJ1-6, is ETGVTQSPTHLIKTRGQQVTLRCSSQSGHNTVSWYQQALGQGPQFIFQYYREEENGRGNFPPRFSGLQFPNYSSELNVNALELDDSALYLCASSPEANSPLHFGNGTRLTVT.

The J gene is TRBJ2-3, the V gene TRBV19, with a tentative D call TRBD2 (7 bases). The CDR3 sequence is 15 residues long. In germline, CDR1 is LNHDA, CDR2 SQIVND (reference sequence). V lost 3 bases, J lost 3 bases, and 13 bases lay in between. CDR3 amino acids: CASSIWGGGTDTQYF. In nucleotides, the CDR3 is TGTGCCAGTAGTATTTGGGGGGGCGGGACAGATACGCAGTATTTT.

V and J are TRBV5-8 and TRBJ2-7; D is possibly TRBD2 (5 bases). CDR1 and CDR2 from the germline V gene are SGHTS and YDEGEE. This CDR3 has 12 amino acids. V shed 4 bases and J shed 7 bases, with 12 bases lying between them. The CDR3 sequence: CASSRTGVEQYF. Here the CDR3 DNA reads TGTGCCAGCAGCCGCACCGGGGTAGAGCAGTACTTC.

This clone was observed once. The V and J genes are TRBV7-9 and TRBJ1-2; 7 bases agree with TRBD1. V lost 2 bases and J lost 3; bases outside the gene matches: 3. Germline CDR1 SEHNR, CDR2 FQNEAQ (reference sequence). The CDR3 is made up of 14 amino acids. CDR3 DNA sequence: TGTGCCAGCAGCTTACGCAGGGGGGACTATGGCTACACCTTC. Protein product: CASSLRRGDYGYTF.

The J gene is TRBJ1-1, the V gene TRBV18; D gene ambiguous. V gave up 2 bases and J gave up 3 bases, with 10 bases separating them. Germline V CDR1 and CDR2: KGHSH, LQKENI. This CDR3 is 14 amino acids long. The CDR3 region has the DNA TGTGCCAGCTCACCAGGGTCCGGGGACACTGAAGCTTTCTTT. This encodes CASSPGSGDTEAFF.

The rearrangement links TRBV6-1 to TRBJ1-6; D is possibly TRBD1 (5 bases). Trimming left V 3 bases short and J 6 bases short, with 6 bases between. CDR1 is MNHNS, CDR2 SASEGT, per germline. The CDR3 extends over 13 amino acids. The CDR3 here is CASSETANSPLHF. CDR3 coding DNA: TGTGCCAGCAGTGAGACAGCTAATTCACCCCTCCACTTT.

This clone was detected only once. V gene TRBV5-4 combines with J gene TRBJ1-1; 10 bases line up with TRBD1. Germline V gene sequence: CDR1 SGHNT, CDR2 YYREEE (reference sequence). The CDR3 sequence is 16 residues long. The trim removed 4 bases at V and 0 bases at J, leaving 6 bases unmatched. DNA for the CDR3: TGTGCCAGCAGCCCCGGACAGGGGGTATTGAACACTGAAGCTTTCTTT. Its translation is CASSPGQGVLNTEAFF. Complete variable domain (other parts from reference TRBV5-4 and TRBJ1-1): ETGVTQSPTHLIKTRGQQVTLRCSSQSGHNTVSWYQQALGQGPQFIFQYYREEENGRGNFPPRFSGLQFPNYSSELNVNALELDDSALYLCASSPGQGVLNTEAFFGQGTRLTVV.

This clone was seen just once. The chain employs TRBV7-3 and TRBJ2-5; TRBD2 matches 9 bases. With V trimmed by 1 base and J by 2 bases, 2 bases remained unmatched. This CDR3 has 15 amino acids. From germline, CDR1 is SGHTA and CDR2 FQGTGA. CDR3 sequence: CASSLIAGGQETQYF. The CDR3, as DNA: TGTGCCAGCAGCTTAATCGCGGGGGGGCAAGAGACCCAGTACTTC.

The chain employs TRBV7-9 and TRBJ1-1; 7 nucleotides agree with TRBD1. V dropped 1 base and J dropped 1; count of bases not matched to a gene: 12. CDR1 and CDR2 from the germline V gene are SEHNR and FQNEAQ (reference sequence). The CDR3 runs to 18 residues. DNA for the CDR3: TGTGCCAGCAGCTTAGAGGTCGGGGACAGAAGTCAGAACACTGAAGCTTTCTTT. Translated: CASSLEVGDRSQNTEAFF.

This chain links TRBV3-1 (or the pseudogene TRBV3-2) with TRBJ2-7, with D possibly being TRBD1 (5 bases). V lost 1 base to trimming and J lost 0 bases, with 10 bases between them. CDR3 length: 15 residues. Germline loops: CDR1 LGHDT, CDR2 YNNKEL (reference sequence). The CDR3 loop is CASSQGIGDSYEQYF. The CDR3 nucleotides are TGTGCCAGCAGCCAAGGGATAGGGGACTCCTACGAGCAGTACTTC.

CDR3 sequence reads: CASGGRGEAYEKLFF. The CDR3 nucleotides read TGTGCTAGTGGGGGAAGGGGCGAGGCGTATGAAAAACTGTTTTTT. The chain links TRBV12-5 to TRBJ1-4, with D tentatively TRBD1 (5 bases). V was clipped by 6 bases and J by 6 bases, with 17 bases between them. Germline CDR1 LGHNT, CDR2 FRNRAP. The length of the CDR3 is 15 residues.

The chain joins TRBV4-1 to TRBJ1-2, with 7 positions matching TRBD1. This CDR3 spans 13 amino acids. CDR1 and CDR2 (germline): MGHRA, YSYEKL. V gave up 4 bases and J gave up 6 bases; unmatched junction bases: 5. CDR3 amino acids: CASSPQGTDGYTF. For the CDR3, the DNA is TGCGCCAGCAGCCCACAGGGGACTGATGGCTACACCTTC.

The chain carries TRBV10-3 and TRBJ1-6; TRBD1 might be the D (6 bases). Germline assignment: CDR1 ENHRY and CDR2 SYGVKD. The V gene lost 4 bases and the J gene lost 14 bases, with 21 bases spanning the gap. The CDR3 length is 15 residues. CDR3 residues: CAISAGHGGDLTLHF. The DNA for the CDR3 is TGTGCCATCAGTGCGGGACACGGGGGGGATTTGACCCTCCACTTT.

This chain uses TRBV3-1 (or the pseudogene TRBV3-2) with TRBJ1-2; 8 bases line up with TRBD1. Germline loops: CDR1 LGHDT, CDR2 YNNKEL (reference sequence). The junction had 11 bases not matched to a gene; V was cut back by 4 bases and J by 7 bases. The CDR3 has 15 amino acids. CDR3 in DNA: TGTGCCAGCAGCCTATCCCAGACAGGGGCGCGTGGCTACACCTTC. Translated, it gives CASSLSQTGARGYTF.

V is TRBV7-9 and J is TRBJ1-1, with 7 nucleotides matching TRBD1. Germline-derived CDR1 and CDR2 are SEHNR and FQNEAQ (reference sequence). With V trimmed by 4 bases and J by 1 base, 3 bases remained unmatched. CDR3 length: 14 residues. The CDR3 protein is CASSSWDRNTEAFF. As DNA, the CDR3 is TGTGCCAGCAGCTCTTGGGACAGGAACACTGAAGCTTTCTTT. Together with reference TRBV7-9 and TRBJ1-1, the CDR3 gives the full variable domain: DTGVSQNPRHKITKRGQNVTFRCDPISEHNRLYWYRQTLGQGPEFLTYFQNEAQLEKSRLLSDRFSAERPKGSFSTLEIQRTEQGDSAMYLCASSSWDRNTEAFFGQGTRLTVV.

J is TRBJ1-3 and V is TRBV5-1, with TRBD1 identical over 9 bases. Germline-derived CDR1 and CDR2 are SGHRS and YFSETQ. Trimming removed 1 base from V and 1 base from J; junction bases left unmatched: 3. The CDR3 length is 16 residues. The CDR3 is CASSLWGQGSGNTIYF. For the CDR3, the DNA is TGCGCCAGCAGCTTGTGGGGACAGGGTTCTGGAAACACCATATATTTT.

The CDR3 DNA is TGTGCCAGCAGCTTACTACTGGGGCCAGGGGCCAACGTCCTGACTTTC. Translating gives CASSLLLGPGANVLTF. V usage is TRBV7-2 and J usage is TRBJ2-6, with D perhaps TRBD1 (5 bases). The CDR3 is made up of 16 amino acids. V was trimmed by 2 bases and J by 4 bases, leaving 12 bases between them. The germline V gene has CDR1 SGHTA and CDR2 FQGNSA.